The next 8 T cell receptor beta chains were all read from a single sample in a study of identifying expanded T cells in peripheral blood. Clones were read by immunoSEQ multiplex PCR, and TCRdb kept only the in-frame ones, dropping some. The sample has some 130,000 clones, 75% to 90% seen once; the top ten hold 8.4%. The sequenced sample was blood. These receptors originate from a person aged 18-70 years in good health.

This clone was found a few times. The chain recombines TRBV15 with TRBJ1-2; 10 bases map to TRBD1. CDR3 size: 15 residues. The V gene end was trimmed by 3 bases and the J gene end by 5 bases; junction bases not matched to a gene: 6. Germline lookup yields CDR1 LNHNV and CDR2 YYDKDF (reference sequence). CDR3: CATSSRDRGAYGYTF. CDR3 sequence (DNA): TGTGCCACCAGCAGCCGGGACAGGGGAGCTTATGGCTACACCTTC. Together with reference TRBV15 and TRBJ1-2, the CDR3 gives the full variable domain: DAMVIQNPRYQVTQFGKPVTLSCSQTLNHNVMYWYQQKSSQAPKLLFHYYDKDFNNEADTPDNFQSRRPNTSFCFLDIRSPGLGDTAMYLCATSSRDRGAYGYTFGSGTRLTVV.

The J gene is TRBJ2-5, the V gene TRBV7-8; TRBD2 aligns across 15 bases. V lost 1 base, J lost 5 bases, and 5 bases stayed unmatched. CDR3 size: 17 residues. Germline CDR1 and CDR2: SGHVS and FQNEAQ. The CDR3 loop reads CASSLVGLAGGRETQYF. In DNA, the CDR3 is TGTGCCAGCAGCTTAGTTGGACTAGCGGGGGGGCGGGAGACCCAGTACTTC.

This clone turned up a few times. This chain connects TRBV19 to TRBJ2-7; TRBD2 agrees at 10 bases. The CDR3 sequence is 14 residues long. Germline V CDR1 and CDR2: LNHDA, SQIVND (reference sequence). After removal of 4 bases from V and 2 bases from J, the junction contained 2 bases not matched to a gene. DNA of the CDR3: TGTGCCAGTAGTAGGCTAGCGGGAGCCTACGAGCAGTACTTC. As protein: CASSRLAGAYEQYF.

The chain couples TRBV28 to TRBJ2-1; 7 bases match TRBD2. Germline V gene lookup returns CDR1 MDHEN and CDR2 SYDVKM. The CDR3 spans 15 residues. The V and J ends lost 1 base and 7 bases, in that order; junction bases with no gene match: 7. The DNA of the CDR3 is TGTGCCAGCAGTTTATCTGGGAGGGTTGATAATGAGCAGTTCTTC. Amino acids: CASSLSGRVDNEQFF.

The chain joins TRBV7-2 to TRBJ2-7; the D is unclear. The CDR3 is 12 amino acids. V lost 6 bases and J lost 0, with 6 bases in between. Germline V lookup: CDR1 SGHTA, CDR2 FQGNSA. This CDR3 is CASSKVSYEQYF. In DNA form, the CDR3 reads TGTGCCAGCAGTAAGGTCTCCTACGAGCAGTACTTC.

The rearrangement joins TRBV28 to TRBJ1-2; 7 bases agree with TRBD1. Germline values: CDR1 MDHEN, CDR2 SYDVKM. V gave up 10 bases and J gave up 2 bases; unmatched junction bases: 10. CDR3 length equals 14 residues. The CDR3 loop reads CATLQGPMNYGYTF. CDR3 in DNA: TGTGCCACCCTACAGGGGCCGATGAACTATGGCTACACCTTC.

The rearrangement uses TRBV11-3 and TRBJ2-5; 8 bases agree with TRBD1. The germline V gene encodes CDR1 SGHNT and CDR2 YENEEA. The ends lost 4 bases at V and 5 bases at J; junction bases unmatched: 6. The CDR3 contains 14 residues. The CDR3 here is CASSSRAGGETQYF. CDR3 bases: TGTGCCAGCAGCTCCAGAGCAGGGGGCGAGACCCAGTACTTC.

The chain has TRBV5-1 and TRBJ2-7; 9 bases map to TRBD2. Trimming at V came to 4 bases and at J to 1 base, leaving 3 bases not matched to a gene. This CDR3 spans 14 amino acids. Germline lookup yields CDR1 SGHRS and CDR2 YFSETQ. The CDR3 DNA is TGCGCCAGCAGCCAAGCGGGAGGATCCTACGAGCAGTACTTC. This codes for CASSQAGGSYEQYF.